This is a list of T cell receptor beta chains from one sample in a study of brain metastases from non-small cell lung cancer. Profiling relied on immunoSEQ multiplex PCR, and the TCRdb table lists in-frame clones only, not all of them. This sample has about 4,400 clones, with roughly 80% found just once. Sequenced sample: tumor-adjacent normal tissue. The receptors shown here come from a donor aged 40 or older with non-small cell lung cancer. Each CDR3 is given with its conserved first and last residue. D genes are given only for firm matches. Size is omitted from some rows. Given values are once, few, many or a class for expanded clones.

. TRBJ1-2 TRBV6-5 TRBD1 TGTGCCAGCAGGCGAGACAGGGGGCACTATGGCTACACCTTC CASRRDRGHYGYTF
. TRBJ1-6 TRBV9 . TGTGCCAGCAGCGTAGGTCGGTGGGGGTCACCCCTCCACTTT CASSVGRWGSPLHF
once TRBJ2-1 TRBV5-4 . TGTGCCAGCAGCGCCATCACCAATGAGCAGTTCTTC CASSAITNEQFF
. TRBJ2-5 TRBV11-3 . TGTGCCAGCAGTCGAGGGGACGCTCCCCGAGCGACCCAGTACTTC CASSRGDAPRATQYF
. TRBJ1-5 TRBV15 . TGTACCACCAGCAATAACAGGGCCCTCAATCAACCCCAGCATTTT CTTSNNRALNQPQHF
. TRBJ2-5 TRBV5-1 . TGCGCCAGCAGCCCCACCCCCGACCTTCAGACCCAGTACTTC CASSPTPDLQTQYF
. TRBJ2-7 TRBV7-9 . TGTGCCAGCAGCCCACCCCTCGGGGCAGCGTACGAGCAGTACTTC CASSPPLGAAYEQYF
. TRBJ1-2 TRBV29-1 . TGCAGCGTCAGGACAGATCAGAACTATGGCTACACCTTC CSVRTDQNYGYTF
. TRBJ2-7 TRBV4-1 . TGCGCCAGCAGCGTAGTGGCCGGGGACGAGCAGTACTTC CASSVVAGDEQYF
. TRBJ2-3 TRBV9 . TGTGCCAGCAGCGTAAGCGGGCCCAGCACAGATACGCAGTATTTT CASSVSGPSTDTQYF
. TRBJ2-1 TRBV24-1 . TGTGCCACCAGTCTCCCCAGTTCCTACAATGAGCAGTTCTTC CATSLPSSYNEQFF
. TRBJ1-5 TRBV2 . TGTGCCAGCAGTGTTGGCGTTCTCCAGCATTTT CASSVGVLQHF
. TRBJ2-7 TRBV6-1 TRBD2 TGTGCCAGCAGTGAGTTCCTAGCGGGTTACCTAGAGCAGTACTTC CASSEFLAGYLEQYF
. TRBJ2-2 TRBV4-1 . TGCGCCAGCAGCCAAGAGGGTTCGGGGTGGGTTGATTGGGCCCTTTACACCGGGGAGCTGTTTTTT CASSQEGSGWVDWALYTGELFF
. TRBJ1-6 TRBV2 TRBD1 TGTGCCAGCAGGTTGGGACAGACCATTAATTCACCCCTCCACTTT CASRLGQTINSPLHF
once TRBJ1-4 TRBV2 . TGTGCCAGCAGTGCCCCGTCCCTACGACTTGAAAAACTGTTTTTT CASSAPSLRLEKLFF
once TRBJ2-2 TRBV28 . TGTGCCAGCAGGTCAGGGTCCGGGGAGCTGTTTTTT CASRSGSGELFF
few TRBJ1-4 TRBV5-4 TRBD1 TGTGCCAGCAGTTCTACCGGGACAGGGAATGAAAAACTGTTTTTT CASSSTGTGNEKLFF
. TRBJ2-1 TRBV28 TRBD1 TGTGCCAGCACCCTAGACAGGGGGAAATACAATGAGCAGTTCTTC CASTLDRGKYNEQFF
. TRBJ1-2 TRBV15 TRBD1 TGTGCCACCAGCAGAGCTTCAGGGGGTAACTATGGCTACACCTTC CATSRASGGNYGYTF
few TRBJ2-3 TRBV5-4 . TGTGCCAGCAGTTATTGGGTCACAGATACGCAGTATTTT CASSYWVTDTQYF
. TRBJ2-3 TRBV18 . TGTGCCAGCTCACCACCGAGCACAGATACGCAGTATTTT CASSPPSTDTQYF
. TRBJ2-1 TRBV9 . TGTGCCAGCAGCGTAGTCCCGGACGGGGCCTACAATGAGCAGTTCTTC CASSVVPDGAYNEQFF
. TRBJ2-2 TRBV15 . TGTGCCACCAGCAGAGGGGGAGGCCCCAAGAACACCGGGGAGCTGTTTTTT CATSRGGGPKNTGELFF